This is a list of T cell receptor beta chains from one sample in a study of Graves' ophthalmopathy and Graves' hyperthyroidism. Using its own MiXCR run on the multiplex PCR reads, TCRdb lists one record per CDR3 protein. Of 200,000 to 250,000 distinct CDR3 sequences listed, about 32% are singletons. The sequenced material came from peripheral blood. All receptors come from a man aged 45-65 years with Graves' ophthalmopathy. The CDR3 runs from the conserved cysteine through the conserved F or W. D genes are given only for firm matches. Not all rows give a size; the values are once, few, many and, for expanded clones, a class.

J gene,V gene,clone size,D gene,CDR3 protein,CDR3 DNA
TRBJ2-7,TRBV7-8,many,TRBD2,CASSLEGLAGGSSYEQYF,TGTGCCAGCAGCTTAGAAGGACTAGCGGGGGGGAGCTCCTACGAGCAGTACTTC
TRBJ1-2,TRBV4-2,many,NA,CASSQELRGNYGYTF,TGTGCCAGCAGCCAAGAGTTGCGGGGGAACTATGGCTACACCTTC
TRBJ1-5,TRBV6-1,NA,NA,CASSERGRGQPQHF,TGTGCCAGCAGTGAACGTGGACGGGGCCAGCCCCAGCATTTT
TRBJ1-1,TRBV27,many,TRBD1,CASSPGTGGWAFF,TGTGCCAGCAGTCCGGGGACAGGGGGATGGGCTTTCTTT
TRBJ2-7,TRBV7-9,many,NA,CASSFVRDEQYF,TGTGCCAGCAGCTTCGTCAGGGACGAGCAGTACTTC
TRBJ2-7,TRBV5-1,many,NA,CASSLFDPASYEQYF,TGCGCCAGCAGCTTGTTCGACCCAGCCTCCTACGAGCAGTACTTC
TRBJ1-2,TRBV6-5,many,NA,CASSWGRRPKNYGYTF,TGTGCCAGCAGTTGGGGACGGAGACCTAAGAACTATGGCTACACCTTC
TRBJ1-1,TRBV6-1,NA,NA,CASRAISNTEAFF,TGTGCCAGCAGAGCGATAAGTAACACTGAAGCTTTCTTT
TRBJ2-7,TRBV7-8,few,TRBD1,CASSSIGQDYEQYF,TGTGCCAGCAGCTCGATAGGACAGGACTACGAGCAGTACTTC
TRBJ1-3,TRBV28,many,NA,CASSLALFGNTIYF,TGTGCCAGCAGTCTCGCGCTTTTCGGAAACACCATATATTTT
TRBJ1-2,TRBV20-1,many,NA,CSASSELTGGYTF,TGCAGTGCTAGTTCCGAATTGACCGGTGGCTACACCTTC
TRBJ2-2,TRBV6-5,many,NA,CASTPAVTGELFF,TGTGCCAGCACCCCAGCGGTCACCGGGGAGCTGTTTTTT
TRBJ2-7,TRBV6-2/TRBV6-3,many,NA,CASSYPGPEGLEQYF,TGTGCCAGCAGTTACCCCGGACCAGAGGGCCTCGAGCAGTACTTC
TRBJ2-5,TRBV12-3/TRBV12-4,NA,TRBD2,CASSLSGPGTSDLRKQETQYF,TGTGCCAGCAGTTTATCCGGCCCCGGGACTAGCGACCTCCGGAAGCAAGAGACCCAGTACTTC
TRBJ2-5,TRBV7-2,NA,TRBD2,CASNSRTSSQETQYF,TGTGCCAGCAACTCCAGGACTAGCAGCCAAGAGACCCAGTACTTC
TRBJ2-5,TRBV6-2/TRBV6-3,many,NA,CASSYDRTEYQETQYF,TGTGCCAGCAGTTACGACAGGACCGAATACCAAGAGACCCAGTACTTC
TRBJ2-5,TRBV2,NA,TRBD1,CASSTGQARTFVTQYF,TGTGCCAGCAGTACCGGACAGGCCCGTACCTTTGTGACCCAGTACTTC
TRBJ1-2,TRBV28,many,NA,CASSLARYGYTF,TGTGCCAGCAGTTTAGCTCGCTATGGCTACACCTTC
TRBJ2-7,TRBV5-1,many,TRBD1,CASSRGTGGLTYEQYF,TGCGCCAGCAGCAGGGGGACAGGGGGACTCACCTACGAGCAGTACTTC
TRBJ2-7,TRBV19,many,NA,CASSINRGDEQYF,TGTGCCAGTAGTATAAATCGGGGTGACGAGCAGTACTTC
TRBJ1-5,TRBV28,many,NA,CASSLGGNNQPQHF,TGTGCCAGCAGTTTGGGGGGAAACAATCAGCCCCAGCATTTT
TRBJ2-5,TRBV5-8,many,NA,CASSLALDIETQYF,TGTGCCAGCAGCTTGGCACTGGATATAGAGACCCAGTACTTC
TRBJ2-6,TRBV12-3/TRBV12-4,NA,NA,CASSLTQGRSGANVLTF,TGTGCCAGCAGTTTAACCCAGGGGCGCTCTGGGGCCAACGTCCTGACTTTC
TRBJ2-5,TRBV30,NA,NA,CAWTGTQETQYF,TGTGCCTGGACGGGGACACAAGAGACCCAGTACTTC
TRBJ2-7,TRBV20-1,many,TRBD2,CSADVGTSGRSSYEQYF,TGCAGTGCCGACGTGGGAACTAGCGGGAGAAGTAGCTACGAGCAGTACTTC
TRBJ1-2,TRBV6-5,NA,NA,CASSYQGGIYGYTF,TGTGCCAGCAGTTACCAGGGAGGTATCTATGGCTACACCTTC
TRBJ2-7,TRBV5-6,many,NA,CASSFRQFPYEQYF,TGTGCCAGCAGCTTTCGACAGTTCCCCTACGAGCAGTACTTC
TRBJ2-7,TRBV11-2,NA,NA,CASSLNEGNGRLREQYF,TGTGCCAGCAGCTTAAACGAGGGAAACGGGAGACTTCGGGAGCAGTACTTC
TRBJ2-2,TRBV14,many,NA,CASSQNGVGELFF,TGTGCCAGCAGTCAGAACGGGGTCGGGGAGCTGTTTTTT
TRBJ2-2,TRBV5-4,many,NA,CASSLRVPRTENTGELFF,TGTGCCAGCAGCTTGCGAGTACCCCGGACAGAGAACACCGGGGAGCTGTTTTTT
TRBJ1-2,TRBV2,many,NA,CASSLSNYGYTF,TGTGCCAGCAGTCTCTCTAACTATGGCTACACCTTC
TRBJ2-7,TRBV29-1,many,NA,CSARGGFYEQYF,TGCAGCGCCCGAGGCGGGTTCTACGAGCAGTACTTC
TRBJ1-1,TRBV6-5,many,NA,CASGGGLLAFF,TGTGCCAGCGGGGGGGGTCTTCTAGCTTTCTTT
TRBJ2-7,TRBV5-1,many,NA,CASNLEAGASYEQYF,TGCGCCAGCAACTTGGAGGCAGGCGCGTCCTACGAGCAGTACTTC
TRBJ2-5,TRBV29-1,many,NA,CSAAGGTPYQETQYF,TGCAGCGCAGCTGGCGGGACCCCGTACCAAGAGACCCAGTACTTC
TRBJ2-7,TRBV11-3,NA,NA,CASSQGTADYEQYF,TGTGCCAGCAGTCAGGGGACTGCTGATTACGAGCAGTACTTC
TRBJ1-5,TRBV19,NA,NA,CATRKGNQPQHF,TGTGCCACGAGAAAGGGCAATCAGCCCCAGCATTTT
TRBJ1-2,TRBV30,many,NA,CAWTKGQNYGYTF,TGTGCCTGGACCAAAGGTCAGAACTATGGCTACACCTTC
TRBJ2-7,TRBV28,NA,NA,CASSLVQGSYEQYF,TGTGCCAGCAGCTTAGTGCAGGGTTCCTACGAGCAGTACTTC
TRBJ1-6,TRBV2,many,TRBD1,CASNGGQGNSPLHF,TGTGCCAGCAACGGGGGACAGGGTAATTCACCCCTCCACTTT
TRBJ1-2,TRBV6-1,NA,TRBD1,CASKKRGQGYGYTF,TGTGCCAGCAAAAAGAGGGGACAGGGCTATGGCTACACCTTC
TRBJ1-1,TRBV12-3/TRBV12-4,once,NA,CASFRQANTEAFF,TGTGCCAGCTTTCGACAGGCGAACACTGAAGCTTTCTTT
TRBJ2-4,TRBV28,many,TRBD1,CASRKQGVAKNIQYF,TGTGCCAGCAGGAAACAGGGGGTTGCCAAAAACATTCAGTACTTC
TRBJ1-2,TRBV10-3,many,NA,CAISESEGADGYTF,TGTGCCATCAGTGAGTCTGAAGGGGCCGATGGCTACACCTTC
TRBJ1-1,TRBV20-1,NA,NA,CSASGDTEAFF,TGCAGTGCTAGTGGGGACACTGAAGCTTTCTTT
TRBJ1-1,TRBV24-1,NA,NA,CATRAASGTEAFF,TGTGCCACCCGGGCCGCGAGCGGCACTGAAGCTTTCTTT
TRBJ2-7,TRBV15,many,TRBD2,CATSSRAGVPYEQYF,TGTGCCACCAGCAGTAGAGCGGGAGTGCCCTACGAGCAGTACTTC
TRBJ1-1,TRBV11-2,NA,TRBD1,CASSFSWPQGDPEAFF,TGTGCCAGCAGCTTCTCCTGGCCCCAGGGGGACCCTGAAGCTTTCTTT
TRBJ2-2,TRBV14,NA,TRBD1,CASSQRGTGGIGELFF,TGTGCCAGCAGCCAACGCGGCACAGGGGGCATTGGGGAGCTGTTTTTT
TRBJ1-6,TRBV30,many,TRBD1,CAWSRDRVRPLHF,TGTGCCTGGAGTCGGGACAGGGTTCGCCCCCTCCACTTT
TRBJ1-1,TRBV19,NA,NA,CASQVFTNTEAFF,TGTGCCAGTCAAGTTTTTACGAACACTGAAGCTTTCTTT
TRBJ2-7,TRBV6-2/TRBV6-3,many,TRBD1,CASSYIDRVGEQYF,TGTGCCAGCAGTTACATTGACAGGGTCGGCGAGCAGTACTTC
TRBJ2-2,TRBV24-1,many,NA,CATSGAGTKNTGELFF,TGTGCCACCAGTGGTGCCGGGACAAAGAACACCGGGGAGCTGTTTTTT
TRBJ2-6,TRBV6-2/TRBV6-3,many,TRBD1,CASSYSGTGRGGANVLTF,TGTGCCAGCAGTTACTCCGGGACAGGGCGAGGTGGGGCCAACGTCCTGACTTTC
TRBJ2-7,TRBV29-1,NA,NA,CSVEDPTRSYEQYF,TGCAGCGTTGAAGATCCAACCCGCTCCTACGAGCAGTACTTC
TRBJ2-7,TRBV12-3/TRBV12-4,many,NA,CASSRDTWEQYF,TGTGCCAGCAGCCGCGACACCTGGGAGCAGTACTTC
TRBJ2-5,TRBV20-1,NA,NA,CSASPGQETQYF,TGCAGTGCTAGTCCCGGACAAGAGACCCAGTACTTC
TRBJ2-2,TRBV12-5,many,TRBD2,CASGPVVAGDTGELFF,TGTGCTAGTGGCCCAGTGGTAGCGGGAGATACCGGGGAGCTGTTTTTT
TRBJ2-7,TRBV28,NA,NA,CASNSLQDGYEQYF,TGTGCCAGCAATTCCCTCCAGGACGGCTACGAGCAGTACTTC